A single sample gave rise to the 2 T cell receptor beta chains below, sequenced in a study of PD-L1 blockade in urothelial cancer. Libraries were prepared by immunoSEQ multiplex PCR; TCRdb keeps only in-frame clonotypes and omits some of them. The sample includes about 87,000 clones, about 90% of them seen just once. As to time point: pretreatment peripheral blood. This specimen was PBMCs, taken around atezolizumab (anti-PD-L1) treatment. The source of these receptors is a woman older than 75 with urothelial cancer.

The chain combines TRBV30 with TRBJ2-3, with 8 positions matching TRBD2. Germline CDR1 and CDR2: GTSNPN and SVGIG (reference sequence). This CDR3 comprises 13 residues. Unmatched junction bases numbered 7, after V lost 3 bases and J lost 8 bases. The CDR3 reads CAWSNQAGATQYF. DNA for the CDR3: TGTGCCTGGAGCAATCAAGCGGGAGCTACGCAGTATTTT. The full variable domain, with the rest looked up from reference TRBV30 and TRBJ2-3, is SQTIHQWPATLVQPVGSPLSLECTVEGTSNPNLYWYRQAAGRGLQLLFYSVGIGQISSEVPQNLSASRPQDRQFILSSKKLLLSDSGFYLCAWSNQAGATQYFGPGTRLTVL.

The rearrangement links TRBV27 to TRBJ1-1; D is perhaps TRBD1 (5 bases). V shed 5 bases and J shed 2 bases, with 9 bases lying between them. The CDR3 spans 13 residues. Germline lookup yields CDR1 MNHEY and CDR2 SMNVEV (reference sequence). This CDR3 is CASSRQTNTEAFF. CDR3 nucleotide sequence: TGTGCCAGCAGTAGACAGACCAACACTGAAGCTTTCTTT.